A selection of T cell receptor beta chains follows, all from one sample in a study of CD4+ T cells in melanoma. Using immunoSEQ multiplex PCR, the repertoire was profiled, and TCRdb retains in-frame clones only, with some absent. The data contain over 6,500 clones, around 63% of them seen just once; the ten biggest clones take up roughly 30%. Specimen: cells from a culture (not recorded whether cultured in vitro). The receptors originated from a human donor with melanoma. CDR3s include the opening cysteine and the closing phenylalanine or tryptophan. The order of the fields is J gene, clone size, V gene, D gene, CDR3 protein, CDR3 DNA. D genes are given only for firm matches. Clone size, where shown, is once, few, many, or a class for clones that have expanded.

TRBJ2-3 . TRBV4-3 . CASSQDPGTSTDTQYF TGCGCCAGCAGCCAAGATCCAGGTACTAGCACAGATACGCAGTATTTT
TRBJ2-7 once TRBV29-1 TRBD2 CSAWTSGYEQYF TGCAGCGCTTGGACTAGCGGCTACGAGCAGTACTTC
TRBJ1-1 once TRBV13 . CASSPSAGTEAFF TGTGCCAGCAGCCCATCAGCCGGGACGGAAGCTTTCTTT
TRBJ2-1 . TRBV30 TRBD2 CAWTSGTINEQFF TGTGCCTGGACCTCCGGGACTATTAATGAGCAGTTCTTC
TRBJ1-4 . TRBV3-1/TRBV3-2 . CASSQGWVFEKLFF TGTGCCAGCAGCCAAGGATGGGTGTTTGAAAAACTGTTTTTT
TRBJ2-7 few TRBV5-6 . CASSLDVGTSEQYF TGTGCCAGCAGCTTGGATGTGGGCACCTCCGAGCAGTACTTC
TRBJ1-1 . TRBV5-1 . CASSWQGTNTEAFF TGCGCCAGCAGTTGGCAGGGGACGAACACTGAAGCTTTCTTT
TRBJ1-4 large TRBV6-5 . CASSYYPRTVTEKLFF TGTGCCAGCAGTTACTACCCCCGGACAGTTACAGAAAAACTGTTTTTT
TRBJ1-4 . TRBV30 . CAWMGREGKLFF TGTGCCTGGATGGGACGGGAGGGAAAACTGTTTTTT
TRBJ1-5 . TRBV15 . CATSIWEFNSNQPQHF TGTGCCACCAGCATATGGGAATTTAATAGCAATCAGCCCCAGCATTTT
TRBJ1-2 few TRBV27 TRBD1 CASTSGQANYGYTF TGTGCCAGCACTTCGGGACAGGCTAACTATGGCTACACCTTC
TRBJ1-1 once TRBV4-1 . CASSPGATEAFF TGCGCCAGCAGCCCGGGGGCCACTGAAGCTTTCTTT
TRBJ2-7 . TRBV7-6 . CASSLVGPPYEQYF TGTGCCAGCAGCTTAGTGGGACCTCCCTACGAGCAGTACTTC
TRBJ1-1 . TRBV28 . CASSLEGRVTEAFF TGTGCCAGCAGTTTAGAAGGGAGGGTCACTGAAGCTTTCTTT
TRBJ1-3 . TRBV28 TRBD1 CASSLGPSGGRSGNTIYF TGTGCCAGCAGTTTAGGGCCCTCAGGGGGCAGATCTGGAAACACCATATATTTT
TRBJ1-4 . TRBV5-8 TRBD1 CATRQGANEKLFF TGTGCCACGAGACAGGGAGCTAATGAAAAACTGTTTTTT
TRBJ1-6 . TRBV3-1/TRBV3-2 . CASSQGQENSPLHF TGTGCCAGCAGCCAGGGACAAGAGAATTCACCCCTCCACTTT
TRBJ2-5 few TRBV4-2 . CASSQGLGGLKRQESQYF TGTGCCAGCAGCCAAGGGCTTGGGGGGTTAAAACGCCAAGAGTCCCAGTACTTC
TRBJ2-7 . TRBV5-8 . CASSFRQAGYEQYF TGTGCCAGCAGCTTTAGACAGGCGGGCTACGAGCAGTACTTC
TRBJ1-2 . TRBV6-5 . CASRLYDSYNYGYTF TGTGCCAGCAGACTATATGACAGCTATAACTATGGCTACACCTTC
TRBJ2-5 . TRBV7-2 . CASSLGAQKETQYF TGTGCCAGCAGCTTAGGGGCGCAAAAAGAGACCCAGTACTTC
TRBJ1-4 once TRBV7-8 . CASTAGSVNEKLFF TGTGCCAGCACCGCGGGCTCTGTTAATGAAAAACTGTTTTTT
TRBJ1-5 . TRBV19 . CASRKDRNQPQHF TGTGCCAGTAGGAAAGACAGGAATCAGCCCCAGCATTTT